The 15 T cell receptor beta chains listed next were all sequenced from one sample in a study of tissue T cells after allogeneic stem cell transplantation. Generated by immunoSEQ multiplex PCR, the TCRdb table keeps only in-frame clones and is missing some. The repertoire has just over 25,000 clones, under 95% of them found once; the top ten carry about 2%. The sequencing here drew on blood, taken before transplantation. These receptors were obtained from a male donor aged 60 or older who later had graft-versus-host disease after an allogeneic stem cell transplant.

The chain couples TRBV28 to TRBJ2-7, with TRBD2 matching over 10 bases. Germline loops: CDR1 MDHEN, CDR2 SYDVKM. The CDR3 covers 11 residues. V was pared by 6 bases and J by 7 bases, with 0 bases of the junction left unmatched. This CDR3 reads CASRLAGEQYF. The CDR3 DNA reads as TGTGCCAGCAGACTAGCGGGGGAGCAGTACTTC.

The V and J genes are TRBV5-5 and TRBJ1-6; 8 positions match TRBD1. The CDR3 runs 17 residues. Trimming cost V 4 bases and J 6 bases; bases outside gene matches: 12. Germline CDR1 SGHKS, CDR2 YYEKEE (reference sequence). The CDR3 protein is CASSIKPVQGGNSPLHF. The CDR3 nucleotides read TGTGCCAGCAGCATAAAACCGGTACAGGGGGGTAATTCACCCCTCCACTTT.

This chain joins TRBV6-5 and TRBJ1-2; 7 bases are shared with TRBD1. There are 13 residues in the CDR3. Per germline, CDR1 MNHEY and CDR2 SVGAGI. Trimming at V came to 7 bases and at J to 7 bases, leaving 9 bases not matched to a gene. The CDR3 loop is CASTTTGTGGYTF. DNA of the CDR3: TGTGCCAGCACCACGACAGGGACTGGTGGCTACACCTTC.

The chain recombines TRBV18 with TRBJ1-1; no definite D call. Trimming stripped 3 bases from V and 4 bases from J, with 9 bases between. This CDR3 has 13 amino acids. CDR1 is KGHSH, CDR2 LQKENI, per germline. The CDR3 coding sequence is TGTGCCAGCTCACCTCCGTGGGCCACTGAAGCTTTCTTT. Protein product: CASSPPWATEAFF.

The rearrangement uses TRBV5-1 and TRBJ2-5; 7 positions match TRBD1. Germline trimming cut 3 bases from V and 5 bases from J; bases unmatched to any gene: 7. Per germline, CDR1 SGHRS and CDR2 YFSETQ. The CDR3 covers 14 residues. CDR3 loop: CASSWGPGQETQYF. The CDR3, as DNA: TGCGCCAGCAGCTGGGGCCCGGGACAGGAGACCCAGTACTTC.

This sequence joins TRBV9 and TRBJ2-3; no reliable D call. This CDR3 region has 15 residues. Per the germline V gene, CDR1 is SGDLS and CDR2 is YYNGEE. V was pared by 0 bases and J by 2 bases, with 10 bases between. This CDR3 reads CASSVVPQNTDTQYF. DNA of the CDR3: TGTGCCAGCAGCGTAGTTCCGCAGAACACAGATACGCAGTATTTT.

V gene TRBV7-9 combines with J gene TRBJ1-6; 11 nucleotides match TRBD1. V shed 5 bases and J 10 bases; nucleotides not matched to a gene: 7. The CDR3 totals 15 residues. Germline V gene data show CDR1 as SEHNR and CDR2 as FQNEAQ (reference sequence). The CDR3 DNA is TGTGCCAGCAGCCCCCCGGGACAGGGGGTATCACCCCTCCACTTT. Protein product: CASSPPGQGVSPLHF.

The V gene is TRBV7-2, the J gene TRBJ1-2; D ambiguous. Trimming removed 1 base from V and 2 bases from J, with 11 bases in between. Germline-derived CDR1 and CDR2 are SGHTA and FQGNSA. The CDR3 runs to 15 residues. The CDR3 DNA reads TGTGCCAGCAGCTTAGACTATGCGGGGAACTATGGCTACACCTTC. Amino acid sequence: CASSLDYAGNYGYTF.

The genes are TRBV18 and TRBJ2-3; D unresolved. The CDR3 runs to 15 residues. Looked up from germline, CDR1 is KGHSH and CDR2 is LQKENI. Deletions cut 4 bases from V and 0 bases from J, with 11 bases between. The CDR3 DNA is TGTGCCAGCTCACAGAGCCTTACTAGCACAGATACGCAGTATTTT. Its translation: CASSQSLTSTDTQYF.

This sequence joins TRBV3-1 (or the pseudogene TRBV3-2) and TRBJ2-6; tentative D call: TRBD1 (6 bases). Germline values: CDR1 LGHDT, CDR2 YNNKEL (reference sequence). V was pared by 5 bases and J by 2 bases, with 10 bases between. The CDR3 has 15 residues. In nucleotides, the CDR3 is TGTGCCAGCAGCTTCAGGGGTACTGGGGCCAACGTCCTGACTTTC. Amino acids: CASSFRGTGANVLTF.

This CDR3 is CASSLGSGSGGEKLFF. The CDR3 nucleotides read TGCGCCAGCAGCTTGGGGTCGGGTAGCGGTGGTGAAAAACTGTTTTTT. The chain employs TRBV5-1 and TRBJ1-4, with D uncertain. V was clipped by 0 bases and J by 7 bases, with 16 bases between them. CDR3 length: 16 residues. Germline V gives CDR1 SGHRS, CDR2 YFSETQ. The full variable domain, in which reference TRBV5-1 and TRBJ1-4 provide the parts outside the CDR3, is KAGVTQTPRYLIKTRGQQVTLSCSPISGHRSVSWYQQTPGQGLQFLFEYFSETQRNKGNFPGRFSGRQFSNSRSEMNVSTLELGDSALYLCASSLGSGSGGEKLFFGSGTQLSVL.

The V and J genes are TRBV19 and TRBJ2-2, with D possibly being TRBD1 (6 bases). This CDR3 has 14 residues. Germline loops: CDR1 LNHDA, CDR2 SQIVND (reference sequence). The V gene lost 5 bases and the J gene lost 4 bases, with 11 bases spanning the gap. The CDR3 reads CASSYRAGTGELFF. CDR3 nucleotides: TGTGCCAGTAGTTACAGGGCGGGCACCGGGGAGCTGTTTTTT. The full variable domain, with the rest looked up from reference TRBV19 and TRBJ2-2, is DGGITQSPKYLFRKEGQNVTLSCEQNLNHDAMYWYRQDPGQGLRLIYYSQIVNDFQKGDIAEGYSVSREKKESFPLTVTSAQKNPTAFYLCASSYRAGTGELFFGEGSRLTVL.

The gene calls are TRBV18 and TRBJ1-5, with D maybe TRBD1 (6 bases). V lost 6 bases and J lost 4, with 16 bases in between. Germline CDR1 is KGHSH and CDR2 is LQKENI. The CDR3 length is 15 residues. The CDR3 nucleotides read TGTGCCAGCTCTCCTTCGGGGGGCGGAAATCAGCCCCAGCATTTT. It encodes CASSPSGGGNQPQHF.

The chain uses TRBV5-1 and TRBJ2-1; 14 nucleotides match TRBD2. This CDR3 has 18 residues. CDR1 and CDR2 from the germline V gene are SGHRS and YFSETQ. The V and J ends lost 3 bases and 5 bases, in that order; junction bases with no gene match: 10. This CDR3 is CASSSTSGGAAGNNEQFF. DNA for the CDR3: TGCGCCAGCAGCTCGACTAGCGGGGGGGCAGCTGGTAACAATGAGCAGTTCTTC.

In DNA, the CDR3 is TGTGCCAGCAGCTCACGAAGGACTAGCGGGATGGGGGGAAATAATGAGCAGTTCTTC. It yields the protein CASSSRRTSGMGGNNEQFF. The chain is built from TRBV7-2 and TRBJ2-1; 12 bases match TRBD2. This CDR3 has 19 amino acids. Germline CDR1 is SGHTA and CDR2 is FQGNSA. Trimming cost V 4 bases and J 7 bases; bases outside gene matches: 17. Complete variable domain (other parts from reference TRBV7-2 and TRBJ2-1): GAGVSQSPSNKVTEKGKDVELRCDPISGHTALYWYRQSLGQGLEFLIYFQGNSAPDKSGLPSDRFSAERTGGSVSTLTIQRTQQEDSAVYLCASSSRRTSGMGGNNEQFFGPGTRLTVL.